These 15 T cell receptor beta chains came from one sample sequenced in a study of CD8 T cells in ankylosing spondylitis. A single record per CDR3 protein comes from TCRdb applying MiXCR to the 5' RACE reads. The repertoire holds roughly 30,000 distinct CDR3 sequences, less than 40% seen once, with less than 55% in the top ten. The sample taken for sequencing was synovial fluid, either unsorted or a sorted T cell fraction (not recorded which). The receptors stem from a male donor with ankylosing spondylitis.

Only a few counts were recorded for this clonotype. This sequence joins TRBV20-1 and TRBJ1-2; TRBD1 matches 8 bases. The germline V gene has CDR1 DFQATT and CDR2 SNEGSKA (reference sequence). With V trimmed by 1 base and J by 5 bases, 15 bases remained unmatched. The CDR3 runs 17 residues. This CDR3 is CSARARTGNPRTYGYTF. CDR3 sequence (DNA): TGCAGTGCTAGAGCCCGGACAGGGAATCCACGGACTTATGGCTACACCTTC.

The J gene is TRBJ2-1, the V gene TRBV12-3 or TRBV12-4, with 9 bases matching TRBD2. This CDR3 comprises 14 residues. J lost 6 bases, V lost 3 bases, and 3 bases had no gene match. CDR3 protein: CASSFVAGANEQFF. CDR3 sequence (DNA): TGTGCCAGCAGTTTCGTAGCGGGAGCCAATGAGCAGTTCTTC.

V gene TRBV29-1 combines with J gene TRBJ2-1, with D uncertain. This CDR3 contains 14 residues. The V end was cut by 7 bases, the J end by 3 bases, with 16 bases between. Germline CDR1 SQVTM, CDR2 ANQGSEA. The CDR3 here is CSAPGPVYYNEQFF. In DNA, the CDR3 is TGCAGCGCTCCGGGTCCGGTCTACTACAATGAGCAGTTCTTC.

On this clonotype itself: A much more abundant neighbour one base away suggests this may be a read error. CDR3 residues: CASSSGLLTGNDRADTQYF. The CDR3 DNA reads as TGTGCCAGCAGTTCCGGACTACTTACTGGGAATGATCGGGCAGATACGCAGTATTTT. The J gene is TRBJ2-3, the V gene TRBV27; possibly TRBD2 for D (6 bases). V lost 4 bases to trimming and J lost 4 bases, with 27 bases between them. The CDR3 sequence is 19 residues long. The germline CDR1 and CDR2 sequences are MNHEY and SMNVEV (reference sequence).

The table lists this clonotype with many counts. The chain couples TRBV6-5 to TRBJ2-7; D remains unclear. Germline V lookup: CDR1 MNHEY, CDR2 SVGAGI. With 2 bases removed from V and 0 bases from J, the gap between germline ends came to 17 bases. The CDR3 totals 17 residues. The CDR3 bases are TGTGCCAGCAGTTACCCCGCATCACCCCACAGCTCCTACGAGCAGTACTTC. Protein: CASSYPASPHSSYEQYF.

The CDR3 DNA is TGTGCCAGCAGTTTATCGAGGGAGTATTATGGCTACACCTTC. Amino acid sequence: CASSLSREYYGYTF. The V gene is TRBV27, the J gene TRBJ1-2; D gene ambiguous. Per the germline V gene, CDR1 is MNHEY and CDR2 is SMNVEV (reference sequence). The CDR3 has 14 amino acids. V gave up 0 bases and J gave up 5 bases, with 10 bases separating them.

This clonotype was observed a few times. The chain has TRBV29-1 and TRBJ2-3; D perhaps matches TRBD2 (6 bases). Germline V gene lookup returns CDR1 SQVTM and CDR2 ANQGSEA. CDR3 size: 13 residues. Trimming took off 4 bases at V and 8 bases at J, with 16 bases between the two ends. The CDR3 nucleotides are TGCAGCGTTGGGTCGGGAGACGGTGGTACGCAGTATTTT. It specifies CSVGSGDGGTQYF.

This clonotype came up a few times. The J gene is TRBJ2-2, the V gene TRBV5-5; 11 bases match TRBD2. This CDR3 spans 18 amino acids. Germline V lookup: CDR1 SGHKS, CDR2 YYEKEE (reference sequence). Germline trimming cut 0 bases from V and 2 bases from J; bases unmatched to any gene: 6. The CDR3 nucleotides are TGTGCCAGCAGCTTGGGGCTAGCGGGAGGCATAAACACCGGGGAGCTGTTTTTT. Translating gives CASSLGLAGGINTGELFF.

The CDR3, as DNA: TGTGCCAGCAGTTTAGCCAGGGTCCAGAACAATGAGCAGTTCTTC. As protein: CASSLARVQNNEQFF. The chain has TRBV12-3 or TRBV12-4 and TRBJ2-1; the D gene is possibly TRBD1 (5 bases). The CDR3 spans 15 residues. Between the trimmed V and J ends, which lost 0 bases and 5 bases, there was a span of 11 bases.

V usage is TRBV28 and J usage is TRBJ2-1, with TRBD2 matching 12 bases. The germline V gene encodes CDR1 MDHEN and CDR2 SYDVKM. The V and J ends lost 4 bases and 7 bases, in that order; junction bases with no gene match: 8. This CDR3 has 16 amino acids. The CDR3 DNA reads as TGTGCCAGCAGTTCCCCGCTAGCGGGAGGGTGGAATGAGCAGTTCTTC. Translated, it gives CASSSPLAGGWNEQFF.

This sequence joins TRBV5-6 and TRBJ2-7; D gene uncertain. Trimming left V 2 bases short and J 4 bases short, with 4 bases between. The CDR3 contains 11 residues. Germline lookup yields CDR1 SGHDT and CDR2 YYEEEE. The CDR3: CASSFRYEQYV. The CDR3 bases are TGTGCCAGCAGCTTCAGGTACGAGCAGTACGTC.

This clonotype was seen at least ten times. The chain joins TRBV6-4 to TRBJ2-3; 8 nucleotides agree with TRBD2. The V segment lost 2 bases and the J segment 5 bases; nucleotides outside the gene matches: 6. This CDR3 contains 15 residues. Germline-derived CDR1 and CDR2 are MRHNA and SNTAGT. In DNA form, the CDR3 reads TGTGCCAGCAGTGACGAGTCGGGAGGGCAAGATACGCAGTATTTT. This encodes CASSDESGGQDTQYF.

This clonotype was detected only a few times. As DNA, the CDR3 is TGTGCCAGCAACGCGGGGGCGAACACTGAAGCTTTCTTT. Encoded protein: CASNAGANTEAFF. J is TRBJ1-1 and V is TRBV6-1; TRBD1 might be the D (6 bases). V lost 7 bases to trimming and J lost 1 base, with 10 bases between them. The CDR3 covers 13 residues. CDR1 and CDR2 (germline): MNHNS, SASEGT.

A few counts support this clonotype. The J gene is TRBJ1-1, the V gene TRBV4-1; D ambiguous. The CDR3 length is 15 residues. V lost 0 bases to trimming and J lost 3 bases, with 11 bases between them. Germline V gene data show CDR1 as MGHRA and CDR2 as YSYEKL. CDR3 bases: TGCGCCAGCAGCCAAGATGAGGGTTCTGACACTGAAGCTTTCTTT. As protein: CASSQDEGSDTEAFF.

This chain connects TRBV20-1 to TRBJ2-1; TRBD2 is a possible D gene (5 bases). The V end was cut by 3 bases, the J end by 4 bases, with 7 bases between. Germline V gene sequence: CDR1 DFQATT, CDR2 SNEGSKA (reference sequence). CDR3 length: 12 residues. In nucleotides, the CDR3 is TGCAGTGCTAGGAAGCGGTACAATGAGCAGTTCTTC. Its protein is CSARKRYNEQFF.